These T cell receptor beta chains were read from a single sample in a study of CD8 T cells in Susac syndrome. In TCRdb, the immunoSEQ multiplex PCR reads were re-called with MiXCR into one record per CDR3 protein. Here the sample spans roughly 160,000 distinct CDR3 sequences, around 94% being singletons. The source material was CD4+ T cells from PBMCs. The origin of the receptors is a human donor in good health. Both conserved end residues are part of each CDR3. A D gene is named only where the DNA matches it firmly. Rows may omit the clone size; those that give it use once, few, many or a size class.

j_call: TRBJ2-7; v_call: TRBV6-2/TRBV6-3; cdr3_length: 15; clone_size: once; d_call: -; cdr3_aa: CASSYRSGRSYEQYF; cdr3_nt: TGTGCCAGCAGTTACCGGAGCGGGCGCTCCTACGAGCAGTACTTC
j_call: TRBJ1-2; v_call: TRBV7-2; cdr3_length: 12; clone_size: once; d_call: -; cdr3_aa: CASSLEVTGYTF; cdr3_nt: TGTGCCAGCAGCTTAGAGGTCACTGGCTACACCTTC
j_call: TRBJ2-5; v_call: TRBV28; cdr3_length: 11; clone_size: -; d_call: -; cdr3_aa: CASARGGTQYF; cdr3_nt: TGTGCCAGCGCGAGGGGAGGGACCCAGTACTTC
j_call: TRBJ2-1; v_call: TRBV14; cdr3_length: 13; clone_size: -; d_call: -; cdr3_aa: CASSRTRVDEQFF; cdr3_nt: TGTGCCAGCAGCCGAACCAGGGTCGATGAGCAGTTCTTC
j_call: TRBJ1-5; v_call: TRBV20-1; cdr3_length: 13; clone_size: -; d_call: -; cdr3_aa: CSAIGHSNQPQHF; cdr3_nt: TGCAGTGCTATAGGTCATAGCAATCAGCCCCAGCATTTT
j_call: TRBJ1-2; v_call: TRBV28; cdr3_length: 14; clone_size: -; d_call: TRBD1; cdr3_aa: CASSLTGESYGYTF; cdr3_nt: TGTGCCAGCAGTCTGACAGGGGAGAGCTATGGCTACACCTTC
j_call: TRBJ1-5; v_call: TRBV19; cdr3_length: 13; clone_size: -; d_call: TRBD1; cdr3_aa: CASRGQGGQPQHF; cdr3_nt: TGTGCCAGTAGGGGACAGGGCGGTCAGCCCCAGCATTTT
j_call: TRBJ2-5; v_call: TRBV6-5; cdr3_length: 14; clone_size: -; d_call: -; cdr3_aa: CASSSSLAQETQYF; cdr3_nt: TGTGCCAGCAGCTCCTCTTTGGCACAAGAGACCCAGTACTTC
j_call: TRBJ2-3; v_call: TRBV9; cdr3_length: 15; clone_size: -; d_call: TRBD2; cdr3_aa: CASSVAGGAVDTQYF; cdr3_nt: TGTGCCAGCAGCGTAGCCGGGGGGGCGGTGGATACGCAGTATTTT
j_call: TRBJ2-5; v_call: TRBV5-4; cdr3_length: 16; clone_size: -; d_call: TRBD2; cdr3_aa: CASSHPTSGGTETQYF; cdr3_nt: TGTGCCAGCAGCCACCCGACTAGCGGGGGGACTGAGACCCAGTACTTC
j_call: TRBJ2-5; v_call: TRBV5-4; cdr3_length: 14; clone_size: -; d_call: -; cdr3_aa: CASSPHVAQETQYF; cdr3_nt: TGTGCCAGCAGCCCCCACGTAGCGCAAGAGACCCAGTACTTC
j_call: TRBJ2-3; v_call: TRBV20-1; cdr3_length: 13; clone_size: once; d_call: -; cdr3_aa: CSARDLPGGTQYF; cdr3_nt: TGCAGTGCTAGAGATCTCCCTGGGGGGACGCAGTATTTT
j_call: TRBJ2-7; v_call: TRBV5-1; cdr3_length: 14; clone_size: -; d_call: -; cdr3_aa: CASSIEAKDYEQYF; cdr3_nt: TGCGCCAGCAGTATCGAGGCGAAAGACTACGAGCAGTACTTC
j_call: TRBJ1-1; v_call: TRBV20-1; cdr3_length: 15; clone_size: -; d_call: -; cdr3_aa: CSASDSEGGNTEAFF; cdr3_nt: TGCAGTGCTTCAGATTCTGAGGGGGGGAACACTGAAGCTTTCTTT
j_call: TRBJ1-5; v_call: TRBV20-1; cdr3_length: 14; clone_size: once; d_call: -; cdr3_aa: CSAEDRPGNQPQHF; cdr3_nt: TGCAGTGCTGAAGACAGGCCCGGCAATCAGCCCCAGCATTTT
j_call: TRBJ2-2; v_call: TRBV6-1; cdr3_length: 16; clone_size: -; d_call: TRBD1; cdr3_aa: CASRRPGQSNTGELFF; cdr3_nt: TGTGCCAGCAGACGCCCGGGACAGTCGAACACCGGGGAGCTGTTTTTT
j_call: TRBJ1-6; v_call: TRBV7-9; cdr3_length: 12; clone_size: -; d_call: -; cdr3_aa: CASNNRDSPLHF; cdr3_nt: TGTGCCAGCAACAACAGGGACTCACCCCTCCACTTT
j_call: TRBJ1-1; v_call: TRBV3-1; cdr3_length: 17; clone_size: -; d_call: -; cdr3_aa: CASSRHSGTHQGTEAFF; cdr3_nt: TGTGCCAGCAGCCGGCATTCCGGGACACATCAGGGAACTGAAGCTTTCTTT
j_call: TRBJ1-5; v_call: TRBV7-9; cdr3_length: 14; clone_size: once; d_call: -; cdr3_aa: CASSKYGGNQPQHF; cdr3_nt: TGTGCCAGCAGCAAATATGGGGGGAATCAGCCCCAGCATTTT
j_call: TRBJ2-7; v_call: TRBV7-2; cdr3_length: 13; clone_size: -; d_call: -; cdr3_aa: CASSLASVGEQYF; cdr3_nt: TGTGCCAGCAGCTTAGCGTCAGTAGGCGAGCAGTACTTC
j_call: TRBJ2-1; v_call: TRBV5-1; cdr3_length: 17; clone_size: -; d_call: TRBD2; cdr3_aa: CASSSTAGDPSYNEQFF; cdr3_nt: TGCGCCAGCAGCTCTACCGCGGGGGATCCTTCCTACAATGAGCAGTTCTTC
j_call: TRBJ2-1; v_call: TRBV12-3/TRBV12-4; cdr3_length: 13; clone_size: -; d_call: -; cdr3_aa: CASSLQLYNEQFF; cdr3_nt: TGTGCCAGCAGTTTACAGCTCTACAATGAGCAGTTCTTC
j_call: TRBJ2-1; v_call: TRBV25-1; cdr3_length: 13; clone_size: -; d_call: -; cdr3_aa: CASSGSLGSEQFF; cdr3_nt: TGTGCCAGCAGTGGTTCCCTCGGGAGTGAGCAGTTCTTC
j_call: TRBJ2-7; v_call: TRBV2; cdr3_length: 11; clone_size: -; d_call: TRBD1; cdr3_aa: CAKRTGNGQYF; cdr3_nt: TGTGCCAAAAGGACAGGGAACGGGCAGTACTTC
j_call: TRBJ1-6; v_call: TRBV4-3; cdr3_length: 14; clone_size: -; d_call: -; cdr3_aa: CASSQDRNQSPLHF; cdr3_nt: TGCGCCAGCAGCCAAGATCGTAATCAATCACCCCTCCACTTT
j_call: TRBJ1-5; v_call: TRBV27; cdr3_length: 16; clone_size: -; d_call: -; cdr3_aa: CASGRGAGGGNQPQHF; cdr3_nt: TGTGCCAGCGGACGAGGGGCGGGAGGAGGAAATCAGCCCCAGCATTTT
j_call: TRBJ1-2; v_call: TRBV15; cdr3_length: 14; clone_size: once; d_call: -; cdr3_aa: CATSRDRLSYGYTF; cdr3_nt: TGTGCCACCAGCAGAGATCGGTTGTCCTATGGCTACACCTTC
j_call: TRBJ2-7; v_call: TRBV12-3/TRBV12-4; cdr3_length: 15; clone_size: once; d_call: TRBD1; cdr3_aa: CASSSGQGDWYEQYF; cdr3_nt: TGTGCCAGCAGTTCGGGACAGGGGGATTGGTACGAGCAGTACTTC
j_call: TRBJ2-2; v_call: TRBV29-1; cdr3_length: 13; clone_size: -; d_call: -; cdr3_aa: CSVGTPYTGELFF; cdr3_nt: TGCAGCGTTGGGACACCTTACACCGGGGAGCTGTTTTTT
j_call: TRBJ2-3; v_call: TRBV5-1; cdr3_length: 12; clone_size: -; d_call: TRBD1; cdr3_aa: CASSWDRDTQYF; cdr3_nt: TGCGCCAGCAGCTGGGACAGGGATACGCAGTATTTT
j_call: TRBJ2-7; v_call: TRBV12-3/TRBV12-4; cdr3_length: 15; clone_size: -; d_call: -; cdr3_aa: CASSLRAWRSYEQYF; cdr3_nt: TGTGCCAGCAGTTTACGGGCTTGGAGGTCCTACGAGCAGTACTTC
j_call: TRBJ2-5; v_call: TRBV20-1; cdr3_length: 14; clone_size: -; d_call: -; cdr3_aa: CSAPVPLGSETQYF; cdr3_nt: TGCAGTGCACCCGTTCCCCTCGGGAGCGAGACCCAGTACTTC
j_call: TRBJ2-4; v_call: TRBV20-1; cdr3_length: 14; clone_size: -; d_call: TRBD2; cdr3_aa: CSASASGGDDIQYF; cdr3_nt: TGCAGTGCTAGTGCTAGCGGGGGTGATGACATTCAGTACTTC
j_call: TRBJ1-5; v_call: TRBV29-1; cdr3_length: 12; clone_size: -; d_call: -; cdr3_aa: CSVGQDNQPQHF; cdr3_nt: TGCAGCGTTGGACAGGACAATCAGCCCCAGCATTTT
j_call: TRBJ1-5; v_call: TRBV7-2; cdr3_length: 13; clone_size: -; d_call: -; cdr3_aa: CASSYGEAQPQHF; cdr3_nt: TGTGCCAGCAGCTATGGGGAGGCTCAGCCCCAGCATTTT
j_call: TRBJ2-2; v_call: TRBV20-1; cdr3_length: 12; clone_size: -; d_call: -; cdr3_aa: CSARDGFGELFF; cdr3_nt: TGCAGTGCTAGAGATGGGTTCGGGGAGCTGTTTTTT
j_call: TRBJ2-3; v_call: TRBV20-1; cdr3_length: 13; clone_size: -; d_call: -; cdr3_aa: CSAREHWGDTQYF; cdr3_nt: TGCAGTGCTAGGGAGCATTGGGGAGATACGCAGTATTTT
j_call: TRBJ2-1; v_call: TRBV20-1; cdr3_length: 14; clone_size: -; d_call: TRBD1; cdr3_aa: CSASPTGGYNEQFF; cdr3_nt: TGCAGTGCTAGTCCCACAGGGGGGTACAATGAGCAGTTCTTC
j_call: TRBJ2-1; v_call: TRBV7-8; cdr3_length: 17; clone_size: -; d_call: -; cdr3_aa: CASSLRGMRGTYNEQFF; cdr3_nt: TGTGCCAGCAGTTTACGAGGGATGCGGGGAACCTACAATGAGCAGTTCTTC
j_call: TRBJ2-2; v_call: TRBV12-3/TRBV12-4; cdr3_length: 11; clone_size: once; d_call: -; cdr3_aa: CASSFHGELFF; cdr3_nt: TGTGCCAGCAGTTTCCACGGGGAGCTGTTTTTT
j_call: TRBJ1-1; v_call: TRBV29-1; cdr3_length: 13; clone_size: -; d_call: -; cdr3_aa: CSVRRISTAEAFF; cdr3_nt: TGCAGCGTTCGGCGCATAAGTACGGCTGAAGCTTTCTTT
j_call: TRBJ2-5; v_call: TRBV29-1; cdr3_length: 14; clone_size: -; d_call: -; cdr3_aa: CSVEAFPHQETQYF; cdr3_nt: TGCAGCGTTGAAGCGTTCCCCCACCAAGAGACCCAGTACTTC
j_call: TRBJ2-2; v_call: TRBV5-1; cdr3_length: 15; clone_size: -; d_call: TRBD1; cdr3_aa: CASSLQGAGTGELFF; cdr3_nt: TGCGCCAGCAGCTTGCAGGGGGCAGGAACCGGGGAGCTGTTTTTT
j_call: TRBJ1-2; v_call: TRBV6-1; cdr3_length: 16; clone_size: -; d_call: -; cdr3_aa: CASSPYTRGSGYGYTF; cdr3_nt: TGTGCCAGCAGTCCCTACACCCGGGGGTCCGGCTATGGCTACACCTTC
j_call: TRBJ2-6; v_call: TRBV12-3/TRBV12-4; cdr3_length: 18; clone_size: -; d_call: -; cdr3_aa: CASSFLGQTSSGANVLTF; cdr3_nt: TGTGCCAGCAGTTTCTTAGGACAGACGAGCTCTGGGGCCAACGTCCTGACTTTC
j_call: TRBJ1-2; v_call: TRBV30; cdr3_length: 13; clone_size: -; d_call: TRBD1; cdr3_aa: CACGNGQGYGYTF; cdr3_nt: TGTGCCTGCGGGAATGGACAGGGATATGGCTACACCTTC
j_call: TRBJ2-1; v_call: TRBV4-2; cdr3_length: 12; clone_size: -; d_call: -; cdr3_aa: CASSQDRALQFF; cdr3_nt: TGTGCCAGCAGCCAAGATCGCGCACTGCAGTTCTTC
j_call: TRBJ1-1; v_call: TRBV20-1; cdr3_length: 13; clone_size: -; d_call: TRBD1; cdr3_aa: CSADRGRDTEAFF; cdr3_nt: TGCAGTGCTGACAGGGGGCGCGACACTGAAGCTTTCTTT
j_call: TRBJ2-7; v_call: TRBV3-1; cdr3_length: 12; clone_size: -; d_call: TRBD1; cdr3_aa: CASSPTGKEQYF; cdr3_nt: TGTGCCAGCAGCCCGACAGGGAAGGAGCAGTACTTC
j_call: TRBJ2-7; v_call: TRBV4-3; cdr3_length: 14; clone_size: -; d_call: TRBD1; cdr3_aa: CASSHRDRAYEQYF; cdr3_nt: TGCGCCAGCAGCCACCGGGACAGGGCCTACGAGCAGTACTTC
j_call: TRBJ2-1; v_call: TRBV28; cdr3_length: 14; clone_size: -; d_call: -; cdr3_aa: CASSPWTAENEQFF; cdr3_nt: TGTGCCAGCAGTCCCTGGACAGCAGAAAATGAGCAGTTCTTC
j_call: TRBJ1-1; v_call: TRBV19; cdr3_length: 15; clone_size: -; d_call: TRBD1; cdr3_aa: CASNRPRTGVAEAFF; cdr3_nt: TGTGCCAGCAACAGACCTCGGACAGGGGTAGCTGAAGCTTTCTTT
j_call: TRBJ2-7; v_call: TRBV29-1; cdr3_length: 13; clone_size: -; d_call: TRBD1; cdr3_aa: CSVVGTGFYEQYF; cdr3_nt: TGCAGCGTTGTTGGGACAGGGTTCTACGAGCAGTACTTC
j_call: TRBJ1-6; v_call: TRBV12-3/TRBV12-4; cdr3_length: 13; clone_size: -; d_call: -; cdr3_aa: CASSWGGTSPLHF; cdr3_nt: TGTGCCAGCAGTTGGGGGGGGACCTCACCCCTCCACTTT
j_call: TRBJ2-1; v_call: TRBV20-1; cdr3_length: 18; clone_size: -; d_call: -; cdr3_aa: CSARDVFLAASSYNEQFF; cdr3_nt: TGCAGTGCTAGAGATGTTTTTTTGGCCGCGAGCTCCTACAATGAGCAGTTCTTC
j_call: TRBJ2-3; v_call: TRBV29-1; cdr3_length: 16; clone_size: -; d_call: TRBD1; cdr3_aa: CSVALSPGTGTDTQYF; cdr3_nt: TGCAGCGTTGCGTTGAGTCCCGGGACAGGGACAGATACGCAGTATTTT
j_call: TRBJ2-7; v_call: TRBV6-2/TRBV6-3; cdr3_length: 14; clone_size: -; d_call: -; cdr3_aa: CASTSTSKGYEQYF; cdr3_nt: TGTGCCAGCACTTCGACATCGAAGGGCTACGAGCAGTACTTC
j_call: TRBJ2-7; v_call: TRBV9; cdr3_length: 17; clone_size: -; d_call: -; cdr3_aa: CASSVATGPAARSEQYF; cdr3_nt: TGTGCCAGCAGCGTAGCTACTGGACCAGCGGCACGGAGCGAGCAGTACTTC